One sample yielded the 10 T cell receptor beta chains listed below, sequenced in a study of blood T cell repertoires in COVID-19. Method: immunoSEQ multiplex PCR; TCRdb's copy keeps in-frame clones and lacks some. The sample records 310,000 or so clones, 83% being singletons. The sample taken for sequencing was peripheral blood. The receptors here all came from a woman between 45 and 60 years old with acute or convalescent COVID-19.

The J gene is TRBJ2-3, the V gene TRBV5-4, with D maybe TRBD2 (6 bases). V was clipped by 4 bases and J by 3 bases, with 15 bases between them. The CDR3 is 15 residues long. Germline V gene sequence: CDR1 SGHNT, CDR2 YYREEE (reference sequence). CDR3 in DNA: TGTGCCAGCAGCGCCCGGGAGCTAGGGACAGATACGCAGTATTTT. Translation: CASSARELGTDTQYF.

V and J are TRBV12-3 or TRBV12-4 and TRBJ1-1; TRBD1 matches at 7 bases. This CDR3 spans 13 amino acids. Trimming removed 6 bases from V and 1 base from J; junction bases left unmatched: 2. For the CDR3, the DNA is TGTGCCAGCAGGGGACAGACGAACACTGAAGCTTTCTTT. Encoded protein: CASRGQTNTEAFF.

The chain is built from TRBV21-1 and TRBJ1-5; the table's TRBD1 call for D was not verified on the DNA. TRBV21-1 is given as a pseudogene. The CDR3 extends over 18 amino acids. CDR3 region: CASSKARMGQKDNQPQHF. Here the CDR3 DNA reads TGTGCCAGCAGCAAAGCTAGAATGGGACAGAAGGACAATCAGCCCCAGCATTTT.

This clone was observed a few times. The CDR3 region is CASSYRRLSGNTIYF. In nucleotides, the CDR3 is TGTGCCAGCAGTTACAGGAGACTCTCTGGAAACACCATATATTTT. This sequence joins TRBV6-2 or TRBV6-3 and TRBJ1-3; no firm D call. The V end lost 2 bases, the J end lost 0 bases, and 8 bases lay between the germline ends. The CDR3 is 15 residues long. CDR1 and CDR2 (germline): MNHEY, SVGEGT.

The chain combines TRBV30 with TRBJ2-3; possible D gene TRBD1, 6 bases. This CDR3 is built from 15 residues. Trimming took off 4 bases at V and 11 bases at J, with 25 bases between the two ends. Germline CDR1 GTSNPN, CDR2 SVGIG (reference sequence). In nucleotides, the CDR3 is TGTGCCTGGAACGCGGACAGCGGACTGTTAAGGGGGCAGTATTTT. As protein: CAWNADSGLLRGQYF. Full variable domain (missing parts from reference TRBV30 and TRBJ2-3): SQTIHQWPATLVQPVGSPLSLECTVEGTSNPNLYWYRQAAGRGLQLLFYSVGIGQISSEVPQNLSASRPQDRQFILSSKKLLLSDSGFYLCAWNADSGLLRGQYFGPGTRLTVL.

The V gene is TRBV7-2, the J gene TRBJ1-1, with 7 bases matching TRBD1. The CDR3 spans 15 residues. V was pared by 2 bases and J by 1 base, with 4 bases of the junction left unmatched. Germline-derived CDR1 and CDR2 are SGHTA and FQGNSA. The CDR3 DNA follows: TGTGCCAGCAGCTTACTGGGACAGAGGAACACTGAAGCTTTCTTT. It translates to CASSLLGQRNTEAFF.

The chain couples TRBV24-1 to TRBJ2-3; 9 nucleotides agree with TRBD2. Looked up from germline, CDR1 is KGHDR and CDR2 is SFDVKD. With V trimmed by 5 bases and J by 2 bases, 22 bases remained unmatched. This CDR3 has 21 residues. The CDR3 spells CATSGPVRAGLAGAITDTQYF. CDR3 DNA sequence: TGTGCCACCAGTGGACCTGTCAGGGCCGGGTTAGCGGGGGCCATCACAGATACGCAGTATTTT.

This clone has just one count. The V call is TRBV10-3, the J call TRBJ1-6, with TRBD1 matching 9 bases. The CDR3 runs to 14 residues. The germline CDR1 and CDR2 sequences are ENHRY and SYGVKD. V shed 10 bases, J shed 10 bases, and the junction held 11 bases outside the gene matches. In DNA, the CDR3 is TGTGCCACCGCTGGGGGACAGGGCAACTCACCCCTCCACTTT. Its protein is CATAGGQGNSPLHF.

The chain is built from TRBV5-8 and TRBJ2-5; D gene unclear. The germline V and J ends were trimmed by 3 bases and 1 base, with 10 bases remaining between them. Per germline, CDR1 SGHTS and CDR2 YDEGEE. The CDR3 consists of 14 residues. Written as DNA, the CDR3 is TGTGCCAGCAGCTCCAGACAAGTCCAAGAGACCCAGTACTTC. Translating it yields CASSSRQVQETQYF.

The chain links TRBV12-5 to TRBJ2-5; D is unresolved. Trimming removed 1 base at V and 2 bases at J, with 11 bases between. CDR1 LGHNT and CDR2 FRNRAP come from the germline V gene. The CDR3 length is 15 residues. In nucleotides, the CDR3 is TGTGCTAGTGGTTTGGGGTCCATGACTCAAGAGACCCAGTACTTC. Translated: CASGLGSMTQETQYF.